Listed here are 14 T cell receptor beta chains from one sample, sequenced in a study of cytomegalovirus exposure and HLA in healthy donors. PCR primers comprised 60 Vbeta and 13 Jbeta primers. Libraries were prepared by immunoSEQ multiplex PCR; TCRdb keeps only in-frame clonotypes and omits some of them. Reported are under 40,000 clones; the ten largest clones contain 1.5% to 2%. The material sequenced was PBMCs. The receptors shown here come from a woman in her thirties or forties in good health and CMV-seropositive.

The chain is built from TRBV28 and TRBJ1-5; D gene uncertain. Germline lookup yields CDR1 MDHEN and CDR2 SYDVKM. The CDR3 runs 13 residues. V was shortened by 6 bases and J by 0 bases, with 6 bases between the two germline ends. The CDR3 bases are TGTGCCAGCAGGGTCTATAGCAATCAGCCCCAGCATTTT. Its protein is CASRVYSNQPQHF.

With regard to this clone: The sample contains more than one DNA sequence encoding this CDR3. The DNA for the CDR3 is TGTGCCAGCAGCTTAGCACAGGGGGCACCCCTCCACTTT. As protein: CASSLAQGAPLHF. The chain is built from TRBV7-6 and TRBJ1-6; 8 positions agree with TRBD1. This CDR3 has 13 amino acids. Looked up from germline, CDR1 is SGHVS and CDR2 is FNYEAQ. V gave up 0 bases and J gave up 11 bases; unmatched junction bases: 0.

V usage is TRBV19 and J usage is TRBJ2-7, with TRBD1 identical over 7 bases. Per the germline V gene, CDR1 is LNHDA and CDR2 is SQIVND (reference sequence). The CDR3 runs to 13 residues. V shed 4 bases, J shed 5 bases, and the junction held 5 bases outside the gene matches. The chain's CDR3 is CASSTLTGNEQYF. CDR3 nucleotide sequence: TGTGCCAGTAGTACTCTGACAGGGAACGAGCAGTACTTC.

J is TRBJ2-1 and V is TRBV19, with TRBD2 identical over 11 bases. Per the germline V gene, CDR1 is LNHDA and CDR2 is SQIVND (reference sequence). The CDR3 is 15 amino acids. V was pared by 5 bases and J by 7 bases, with 7 bases of the junction left unmatched. The CDR3, as DNA: TGTGCCAGTAGTTTGCTAGCGGGAGGAGGTAATGAGCAGTTCTTC. Translating gives CASSLLAGGGNEQFF.

The chain has TRBV7-2 and TRBJ1-1; D is perhaps TRBD1 (6 bases). V was trimmed by 1 base and J by 2 bases, leaving 11 bases between them. This CDR3 is 15 amino acids long. CDR1 SGHTA and CDR2 FQGNSA come from the germline V gene. CDR3 region: CASSLVGDTNTEAFF. Written as DNA, the CDR3 is TGTGCCAGCAGCTTAGTAGGGGACACCAACACTGAAGCTTTCTTT.

The chain carries TRBV28 and TRBJ1-5; unclear D gene. The germline gives CDR1 MDHEN, CDR2 SYDVKM. The CDR3 spans 12 residues. Trimming shortened V by 4 bases and J by 7 bases, and 8 bases separated the two germline ends. The DNA of the CDR3 is TGTGCCAGCAGTTCCCTCCCGCAGCCCCAGCATTTT. Its protein is CASSSLPQPQHF.

V is TRBV7-6 and J is TRBJ1-3; D uncertain. From germline, CDR1 is SGHVS and CDR2 FNYEAQ. This CDR3 spans 16 amino acids. Trimming removed 0 bases from V and 1 base from J, with 10 bases in between. CDR3 in DNA: TGTGCCAGCAGCTTAGCTTTTACGACATCTGGAAACACCATATATTTT. Residues: CASSLAFTTSGNTIYF.

V gene TRBV29-1 combines with J gene TRBJ2-3; D is unresolved. CDR3 length equals 13 residues. Germline CDR1 reads SQVTM; CDR2 reads ANQGSEA. V was cut by 7 bases and J by 6 bases, with 17 bases left in between. The chain's CDR3 is CSASRYAEDTQYF. The CDR3 DNA follows: TGCAGCGCCTCCCGGTACGCGGAGGATACGCAGTATTTT.

The J gene is TRBJ2-7, the V gene TRBV6-1, with a possible D match to TRBD1 (6 bases). This CDR3 has 15 residues. Germline V gene lookup returns CDR1 MNHNS and CDR2 SASEGT. Trimming cost V 5 bases and J 6 bases, with 20 bases left between them. In DNA form, the CDR3 reads TGTGCCAGCAGTTCCGGGACATGGGGGCCATCCGAGCAGTACTTC. Translating it yields CASSSGTWGPSEQYF.

The chain combines TRBV28 with TRBJ2-1, with a tentative D call TRBD2 (5 bases). Germline assignment: CDR1 MDHEN and CDR2 SYDVKM. Deletions cut 8 bases from V and 2 bases from J, with 10 bases between. This CDR3 has 13 residues. CDR3 DNA sequence: TGTGCCAGCGGGAGAGAAGCCTACAATGAGCAGTTCTTC. It codes for CASGREAYNEQFF.

The chain carries TRBV4-1 and TRBJ2-1, with a tentative D call TRBD2 (5 bases). This CDR3 has 14 amino acids. Germline V gene lookup returns CDR1 MGHRA and CDR2 YSYEKL. V was shortened by 3 bases and J by 5 bases, with 11 bases between the two germline ends. CDR3 in DNA: TGCGCCAGCAGCCACCCCGGGGTCCACAATGAGCAGTTCTTC. As protein: CASSHPGVHNEQFF.

This sequence joins TRBV7-8 and TRBJ2-5, with 8 nucleotides matching TRBD2. The CDR3 consists of 15 residues. Germline V gene data show CDR1 as SGHVS and CDR2 as FQNEAQ. The V and J ends lost 2 bases and 2 bases, in that order; junction bases with no gene match: 4. The CDR3, as DNA: TGTGCCAGCAGCTTATTAGCGGGACGTCAAGAGACCCAGTACTTC. This encodes CASSLLAGRQETQYF.

The V gene is TRBV4-1, the J gene TRBJ1-3; no definite D call. Trimming shortened V by 3 bases and J by 2 bases, and 8 bases separated the two germline ends. The CDR3 is 14 amino acids. Germline CDR1 is MGHRA and CDR2 is YSYEKL. CDR3 loop: CASSQLHPGNTIYF. DNA of the CDR3: TGCGCCAGCAGCCAGTTACACCCTGGAAACACCATATATTTT.

The chain joins TRBV2 to TRBJ2-7; 13 nucleotides match TRBD2. CDR3 size: 15 residues. V dropped 6 bases and J dropped 7; count of bases not matched to a gene: 9. The germline V gene has CDR1 SNHLY and CDR2 FYNNEI. This CDR3 reads CASRMGLAGTLEQYF. CDR3 DNA: TGTGCCAGCAGGATGGGACTAGCGGGGACTTTGGAGCAGTACTTC.